This TCR beta chain was captured in a study of tumor-infiltrating lymphocytes in localized non-small cell lung cancer. General study findings and limits: Different pieces of the same tissue went to different assays, confounding technical variation with intratumor heterogeneity. Tumor T-cell fraction from TCR sequencing was not associated with recurrence-free survival (p = 0.61).

The CDR3 loop spans 16 amino acids. The germline CDR1 and CDR2 sequences are LGHNA and YNFKEQ. Germline trimming cut 1 base from V and 6 bases from J; bases unmatched to any gene: 7. Assay: immunoSEQ multiplex PCR; the TCRdb copy retains only in-frame clones and omits some. The sample yields 15,000 to 20,000 clones, around 63% seen once. Comment on this clone: As yet, its antigen is unknown.

Sequencing was performed on lung tumor tissue. The TCR sequence derives from a human donor with non-small cell lung cancer. The V gene is TRBV4-2, the J gene TRBJ2-3; 10 positions match TRBD2. The CDR3 reads CASSQGLAGATDTQYF. The CDR3 nucleotides read TGTGCCAGCAGCCAAGGCCTAGCGGGAGCCACTGATACGCAGTATTTT.